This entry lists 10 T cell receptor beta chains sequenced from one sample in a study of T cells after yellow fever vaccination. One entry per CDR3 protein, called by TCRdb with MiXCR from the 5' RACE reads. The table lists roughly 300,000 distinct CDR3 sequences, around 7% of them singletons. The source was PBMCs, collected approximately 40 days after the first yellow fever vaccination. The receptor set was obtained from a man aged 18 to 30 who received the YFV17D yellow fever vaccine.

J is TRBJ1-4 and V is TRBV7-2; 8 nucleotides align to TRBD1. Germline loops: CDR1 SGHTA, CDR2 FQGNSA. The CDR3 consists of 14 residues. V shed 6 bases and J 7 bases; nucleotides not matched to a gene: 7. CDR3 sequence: CASRPTGASEKLFF. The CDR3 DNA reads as TGTGCCAGCAGACCGACAGGGGCCTCTGAAAAACTGTTTTTT.

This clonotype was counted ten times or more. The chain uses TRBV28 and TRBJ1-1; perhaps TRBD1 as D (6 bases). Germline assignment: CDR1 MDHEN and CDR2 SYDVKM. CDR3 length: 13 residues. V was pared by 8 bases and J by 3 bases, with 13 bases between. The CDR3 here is CASETGPYTEAFF. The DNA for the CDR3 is TGTGCCAGCGAAACAGGGCCTTACACTGAAGCTTTCTTT.

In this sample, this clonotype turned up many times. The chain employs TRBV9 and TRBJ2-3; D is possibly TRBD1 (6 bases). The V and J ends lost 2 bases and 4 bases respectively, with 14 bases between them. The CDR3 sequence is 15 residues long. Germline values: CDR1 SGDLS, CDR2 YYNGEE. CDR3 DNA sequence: TGTGCCAGCAGCGTGGCAGGGGTCCCCCCAGATACGCAGTATTTT. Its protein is CASSVAGVPPDTQYF.

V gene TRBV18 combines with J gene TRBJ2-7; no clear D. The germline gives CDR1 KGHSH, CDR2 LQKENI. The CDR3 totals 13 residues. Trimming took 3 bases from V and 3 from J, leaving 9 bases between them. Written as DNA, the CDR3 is TGTGCCAGCTCACCCGCGGACGGCTACGAGCAGTACTTC. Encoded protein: CASSPADGYEQYF.

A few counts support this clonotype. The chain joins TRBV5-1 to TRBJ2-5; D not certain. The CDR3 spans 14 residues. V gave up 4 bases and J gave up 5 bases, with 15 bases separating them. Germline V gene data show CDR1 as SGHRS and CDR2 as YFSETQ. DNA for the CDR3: TGCGCCAGCAGCCCCCTGGTGTCGGACGAGACCCAGTACTTC. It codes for CASSPLVSDETQYF.

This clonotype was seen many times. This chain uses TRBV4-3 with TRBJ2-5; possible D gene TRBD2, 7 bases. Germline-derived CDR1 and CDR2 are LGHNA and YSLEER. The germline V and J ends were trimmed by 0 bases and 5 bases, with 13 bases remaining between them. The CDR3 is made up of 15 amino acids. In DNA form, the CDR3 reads TGCGCCAGCAGCCAAGATCGGGGGGCCTGGGAGACCCAGTACTTC. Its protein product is CASSQDRGAWETQYF.

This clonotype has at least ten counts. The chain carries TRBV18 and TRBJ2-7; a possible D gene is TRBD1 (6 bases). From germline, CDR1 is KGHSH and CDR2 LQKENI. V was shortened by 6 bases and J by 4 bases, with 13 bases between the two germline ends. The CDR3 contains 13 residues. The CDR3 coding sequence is TGTGCCAGCTCTCGAGCAGGGGTTTACGAGCAGTACGTC. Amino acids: CASSRAGVYEQYV.

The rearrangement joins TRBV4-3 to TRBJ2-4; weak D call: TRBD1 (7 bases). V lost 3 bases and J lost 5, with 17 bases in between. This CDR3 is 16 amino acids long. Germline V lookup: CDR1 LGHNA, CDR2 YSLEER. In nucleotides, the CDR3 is TGCGCCAGCAGCCAGCGGGGCGGAGGGGGCGAAAACATTCAGTACTTC. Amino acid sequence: CASSQRGGGGENIQYF.

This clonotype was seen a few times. The CDR3 DNA reads TGTGCCAGCAGCGCAGGGACAGGCTATGGCTACACCTTC. Protein sequence: CASSAGTGYGYTF. The rearrangement uses TRBV7-2 and TRBJ1-2; 8 nucleotides match TRBD1. J lost 4 bases, V lost 5 bases, and 3 bases had no gene match. Germline CDR1 and CDR2: SGHTA and FQGNSA. The CDR3 consists of 13 residues.

For the CDR3, the DNA is TGTGCCAGCAGCGTAGATGGGGGGTCCTACGAGCAGTACTTC. It is translated as CASSVDGGSYEQYF. The rearrangement uses TRBV9 and TRBJ2-7; possibly TRBD2 for D (6 bases). V was shortened by 0 bases and J by 1 base, with 8 bases between the two germline ends. The V gene's germline CDR1 is SGDLS and CDR2 YYNGEE. The CDR3 runs 14 residues.